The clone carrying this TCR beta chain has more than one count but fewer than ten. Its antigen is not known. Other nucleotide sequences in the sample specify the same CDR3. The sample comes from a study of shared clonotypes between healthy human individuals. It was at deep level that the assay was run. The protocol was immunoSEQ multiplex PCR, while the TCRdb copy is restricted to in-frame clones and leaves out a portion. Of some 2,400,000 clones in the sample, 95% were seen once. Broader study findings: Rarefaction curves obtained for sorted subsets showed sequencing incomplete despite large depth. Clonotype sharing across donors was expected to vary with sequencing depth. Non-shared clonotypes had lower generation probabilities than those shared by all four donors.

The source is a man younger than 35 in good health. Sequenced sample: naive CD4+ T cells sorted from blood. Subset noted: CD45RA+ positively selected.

CDR3 nucleotide sequence: TGCGCCAGCAGCCAAGGGACAGGGTCGGGGGCCAACGTCCTGACTTTC. Translating it yields CASSQGTGSGANVLTF. V usage is TRBV4-1 and J usage is TRBJ2-6; 8 bases fit TRBD1. The CDR3 sequence is 16 residues long. Unmatched junction bases numbered 3, after V lost 1 base and J lost 4 bases. Germline V gene data show CDR1 as MGHRA and CDR2 as YSYEKL.